This is a list of T cell receptor beta chains from one sample in a study of identifying expanded T cells in peripheral blood. Profiling relied on immunoSEQ multiplex PCR, and the TCRdb table lists in-frame clones only, not all of them. Here the sample spans tens of thousands of clones, roughly 91% being singletons. Input material: blood. These receptors were taken from a person aged 18 to 69 in good health. Each CDR3 is given with its conserved first and last residue. A D gene is named only where the DNA matches it firmly. Part of the rows lack a size; the others show once, few, many or a class for expanded clones.

size	D	V	J	DNA	CDR3
.	TRBD1	TRBV18	TRBJ2-3	TGTGCCAGCTCTCCCCCCCGACAGGGGGGAGGATCTAGCACAGATACGCAGTATTTT	CASSPPRQGGGSSTDTQYF
.	.	TRBV4-3	TRBJ1-5	TGCGCCAGCAGCCCGCACAGGGAGCAGCCCCAGCATTTT	CASSPHREQPQHF
.	.	TRBV28	TRBJ1-1	TGTGCCAGCAGTCTCTCCCGGGACACCTCTGAAGCTTTCTTT	CASSLSRDTSEAFF
.	.	TRBV28	TRBJ2-5	TGTGCCAGCAGAGGTGGGAGAGAGAACCAAGAGACCCAGTACTTC	CASRGGRENQETQYF
.	.	TRBV28	TRBJ1-4	TGTGCCAGCAGTTCCCGGTTGTTCTCCGAAAAACTGTTTTTT	CASSSRLFSEKLFF
.	.	TRBV28	TRBJ2-3	TGTGCCACCTCGGCGGAGGGGGCGGGTACAGATACGCAGTATTTT	CATSAEGAGTDTQYF
.	.	TRBV4-3	TRBJ1-6	TGCGCCAGCAGCCCGTACGCGGGGGCTGGGTCACCCCTCCACTTT	CASSPYAGAGSPLHF
.	.	TRBV27	TRBJ1-1	TGTGCCAGCAGTTTAAACCGGGTCGGGACTGAAGCTTTCTTT	CASSLNRVGTEAFF
.	TRBD1	TRBV6-5	TRBJ2-7	TGTGCCAGCAGTTACTCGGGACAGGGGGCACGAGAGCAGTACTTC	CASSYSGQGAREQYF
.	.	TRBV27	TRBJ2-3	TGTGCCAGCAGTTTGGCGGACGTAAGCACAGATACGCAGTATTTT	CASSLADVSTDTQYF
.	.	TRBV9	TRBJ2-3	TGTGCCAGCAGCGTAGCTGGGTCAGATACGCAGTATTTT	CASSVAGSDTQYF
.	.	TRBV5-1	TRBJ1-6	TGCGCCAGCAGCTTGGGGGAAACAGGGTATAATTCACCCCTCCACTTT	CASSLGETGYNSPLHF
once	.	TRBV19	TRBJ1-2	TGTGCCAGTAGTATAACCCCCCCCCGGAACTATGGCTACACCTTC	CASSITPPRNYGYTF
.	.	TRBV7-6	TRBJ2-3	TGTGCCAGCAGCTTGGTGGTTACAGATACGCAGTATTTT	CASSLVVTDTQYF
.	.	TRBV5-1	TRBJ2-1	TGCGCCAGCGGCCTCAGGATGGGCAAAAGCTCCTACAATGAGCAGTTCTTC	CASGLRMGKSSYNEQFF
few	TRBD1	TRBV6-5	TRBJ1-5	TGTGCCAGCAGGTCCAGGGGGCCTGGGCAGCCCCAGCATTTT	CASRSRGPGQPQHF
.	TRBD1	TRBV6-5	TRBJ1-6	TGTGCCAGCAGGGGGACAGGGGGAGCACCCCTCCACTTT	CASRGTGGAPLHF
.	TRBD1	TRBV7-2	TRBJ1-6	TGTGCCAGCAGCTTATGGTCCTCGACAGGGTATAATTCACCCCTCCACTTT	CASSLWSSTGYNSPLHF
.	.	TRBV6-5	TRBJ2-3	TGTGCCAGCAGTTACTCAGACCTAGATACGCAGTATTTT	CASSYSDLDTQYF
.	.	TRBV18	TRBJ1-3	TGTGCCAGCTCACCCGAATCGTATAGTGGAAACACCATATATTTT	CASSPESYSGNTIYF
.	.	TRBV12-5	TRBJ2-7	TGTGCTAGTGGTTTGGGCAGATCCTACGAGCAGTACTTC	CASGLGRSYEQYF
.	TRBD1	TRBV27	TRBJ2-6	TGTGCCATTACAGGGGGCCTAAAACTGGTTGGGGCCAACGTCCTGACTTTC	CAITGGLKLVGANVLTF
.	TRBD2	TRBV14	TRBJ2-7	TGTGCCAGCAGCCTACTAGCGGGGAGAGGAACCTCCGAGCAGTACTTC	CASSLLAGRGTSEQYF
.	TRBD1	TRBV7-9	TRBJ2-7	TGTGCCAGCACCCCTGGCATGGGTACGGGGACAGCCAACGAGCAGTACTTC	CASTPGMGTGTANEQYF
.	.	TRBV6-1	TRBJ1-4	TGTGCCAGCAGTGATTTATGGGGGCCTAGCGAAAAACTGTTTTTT	CASSDLWGPSEKLFF
.	.	TRBV7-9	TRBJ2-7	TGTGCCAGCAGCTTAGACTCACCCAATCCGGGACATTCCTCCTACGAGCAGTACTTC	CASSLDSPNPGHSSYEQYF
.	.	TRBV2	TRBJ2-1	TGTGCCAGCAGTAGGACTGGAAGCTTCTCTTTTGGGGAGCAGTTCTTC	CASSRTGSFSFGEQFF
.	.	TRBV4-3	TRBJ2-1	TGCGCCAGCAAATTGAAGGACAACACTTGGGATCCCTACAATGAGCAGTTCTTC	CASKLKDNTWDPYNEQFF
.	.	TRBV4-2	TRBJ2-7	TGTGCCAGCAGCCAAGACAGGTCCCTTGACGAGCAGTACTTC	CASSQDRSLDEQYF
few	TRBD1	TRBV6-4	TRBJ2-2	TGTGCCAGCAGTACAGGGGACGACACCGGGGAGCTGTTTTTT	CASSTGDDTGELFF
.	.	TRBV15	TRBJ1-2	TGTGCCACCAGCATAAGAACAGGTTCTGGCTACACCTTC	CATSIRTGSGYTF
once	.	TRBV4-1	TRBJ1-3	TGCGCCAGCAGCCAAGGCCCCAGGCCCCCCAACACCATATATTTT	CASSQGPRPPNTIYF
once	.	TRBV28	TRBJ1-6	TGTGCCAGCAGTTTCGGGGGTGCAGGTAATTCACCCCTCCACTTT	CASSFGGAGNSPLHF
.	TRBD1	TRBV27	TRBJ1-3	TGTGCCAGCCGGGGGGGGACAGACTCGCTCTCTGGAAACACCATATATTTT	CASRGGTDSLSGNTIYF
.	.	TRBV4-3	TRBJ1-4	TGCGCCAGCAGCCAAGATATGAGGGCTATGAATGAAAAACTGTTTTTT	CASSQDMRAMNEKLFF
.	.	TRBV6-5	TRBJ2-3	TGTGCCAGCAGCTTTTCAGATACGCAGTATTTT	CASSFSDTQYF
.	.	TRBV7-2	TRBJ2-6	TGTGCCAGCAGCTTAGTCGGAGGCTCTGGGGCCAACGTCCTGACTTTC	CASSLVGGSGANVLTF
.	.	TRBV5-6	TRBJ2-5	TGTGCCAGCAGCTTGGACCCGTACCAAGAGACCCAGTACTTC	CASSLDPYQETQYF
.	.	TRBV9	TRBJ2-3	TGTGCCAGCAGCGTAGTCTCTGTCGGGGTAGATACGCAGTATTTT	CASSVVSVGVDTQYF
.	TRBD1	TRBV28	TRBJ2-7	TGTGCCAGCAGTAACAGACAGGGGAGTGGGCAGTACTTC	CASSNRQGSGQYF